This T cell receptor beta chain was captured by sequencing in a study of T cell repertoires in cytomegalovirus infection. This clonotype was found many times. MiXCR, applied by TCRdb to the reads, yields one record per CDR3 protein. The sample records around 260,000 distinct CDR3 sequences, roughly 23% being singletons. Germline CDR1 SEHNR, CDR2 FQNEAQ (reference sequence). Between the trimmed V and J ends, which lost 5 bases and 6 bases, there was a span of 14 bases. The CDR3 runs to 13 residues. This TCR derives from a human donor in good health (CMV status not recorded). Some clones in this sample may be carry-over from other donors' samples. This rearrangement joins TRBV7-9 to TRBJ2-7, with D uncertain. Sequenced: PBMCs. The CDR3 sequence is CASSPPVSSEQYF. CDR3 bases: TGTGCCAGCAGCCCCCCGGTTAGTAGCGAGCAGTACTTC.